The rows below give T cell receptor beta chains drawn from one sample of a study of shared clonotypes between healthy human individuals. Only in-frame clones appear in the TCRdb table, and some are missing; sequencing was by immunoSEQ multiplex PCR. The sample yields about 1.1 million clones, around 82% seen once. The material sequenced was memory CD4+ T cells from PBMCs. These receptors all stem from a man aged 18 to 35 in good health. Some clones in this sample may be carry-over from other donors' samples. CDR3s include the opening cysteine and the closing phenylalanine or tryptophan. The order of the fields is CDR3 protein, D gene, J gene, V gene. D genes are given only for firm matches.

cdr3_aa: CASSPTSGSYEQYF
d_call: TRBD2
j_call: TRBJ2-7
v_call: TRBV5-1

cdr3_aa: CASSLDGETGRGYTF
d_call: -
j_call: TRBJ1-2
v_call: TRBV7-6

cdr3_aa: CASRSGGNQETQYF
d_call: -
j_call: TRBJ2-5
v_call: TRBV6-5

cdr3_aa: CASSLAGGSVILNEQFF
d_call: TRBD2
j_call: TRBJ2-1
v_call: TRBV5-1

cdr3_aa: CASSLRVGTQYF
d_call: -
j_call: TRBJ2-3
v_call: TRBV28

cdr3_aa: CASSLGLDNEQFF
d_call: -
j_call: TRBJ2-1
v_call: TRBV11-2

cdr3_aa: CASSFYGRGTGELFF
d_call: -
j_call: TRBJ2-2
v_call: TRBV7-9

cdr3_aa: CASSFRTSGRSGGQFF
d_call: TRBD2
j_call: TRBJ2-1
v_call: TRBV5-8

cdr3_aa: CASSLGPTNEQFF
d_call: -
j_call: TRBJ2-1
v_call: TRBV5-4

cdr3_aa: CASSLGPPQGGYEQYF
d_call: -
j_call: TRBJ2-7
v_call: TRBV11-3

cdr3_aa: CASSSPTSGSADTQYF
d_call: TRBD2
j_call: TRBJ2-3
v_call: TRBV28

cdr3_aa: CASSLAANQEFF
d_call: -
j_call: TRBJ2-1
v_call: TRBV28

cdr3_aa: CASSLATGVSYEQYF
d_call: TRBD1
j_call: TRBJ2-7
v_call: TRBV11-2

cdr3_aa: CATKSSYNSPLHF
d_call: -
j_call: TRBJ1-6
v_call: TRBV28

cdr3_aa: CASSDWTAEAFF
d_call: -
j_call: TRBJ1-1
v_call: TRBV2

cdr3_aa: CASSDASGGGTQYF
d_call: TRBD2
j_call: TRBJ2-5
v_call: TRBV2

cdr3_aa: CASRQTGAYGYTF
d_call: TRBD1
j_call: TRBJ1-2
v_call: TRBV6-5

cdr3_aa: CSVRGIAGGPGTDTQYF
d_call: TRBD2
j_call: TRBJ2-3
v_call: TRBV29-1

cdr3_aa: CARGAGAADGYTF
d_call: -
j_call: TRBJ1-2
v_call: TRBV27

cdr3_aa: CASSLEPGAGTQYF
d_call: -
j_call: TRBJ2-5
v_call: TRBV27

cdr3_aa: CASSLTGGVGYGYTF
d_call: TRBD1
j_call: TRBJ1-2
v_call: TRBV28

cdr3_aa: CASSLLAGGGNEQFF
d_call: TRBD2
j_call: TRBJ2-1
v_call: TRBV5-1

cdr3_aa: CASREGTYEQYF
d_call: TRBD2
j_call: TRBJ2-7
v_call: TRBV28

cdr3_aa: CASSLTGRGETQYF
d_call: -
j_call: TRBJ2-5
v_call: TRBV7-3

cdr3_aa: CARSWGTHTSGSSYNEQFF
d_call: TRBD2
j_call: TRBJ2-1
v_call: TRBV5-3

cdr3_aa: CASSPRPGRGDEQYF
d_call: TRBD2
j_call: TRBJ2-7
v_call: TRBV5-1

cdr3_aa: CASSPEGRGEQFF
d_call: -
j_call: TRBJ2-1
v_call: TRBV11-3

cdr3_aa: CASRTWGYEQYF
d_call: -
j_call: TRBJ2-7
v_call: TRBV28

cdr3_aa: CASSPTPGPYEQYF
d_call: -
j_call: TRBJ2-7
v_call: TRBV7-2

cdr3_aa: CASSNPGQAYGYTF
d_call: TRBD1
j_call: TRBJ1-2
v_call: TRBV6-5

cdr3_aa: CASSLEPLAASGRETQYF
d_call: TRBD2
j_call: TRBJ2-5
v_call: TRBV5-1

cdr3_aa: CASSPEGQIITDTQYF
d_call: -
j_call: TRBJ2-3
v_call: TRBV5-1

cdr3_aa: CASSLPGSSFEQYF
d_call: -
j_call: TRBJ2-7
v_call: TRBV11-2

cdr3_aa: CASSKDRAPLNTGELFF
d_call: TRBD1
j_call: TRBJ2-2
v_call: TRBV27

cdr3_aa: CASSDSLSSGPSYNEQFF
d_call: TRBD2
j_call: TRBJ2-1
v_call: TRBV10-1

cdr3_aa: CASSLAGGGYEQYF
d_call: TRBD1
j_call: TRBJ2-7
v_call: TRBV7-9

cdr3_aa: CASSYATGNYEQYF
d_call: -
j_call: TRBJ2-7
v_call: TRBV5-1

cdr3_aa: CASSQGLAAQETQYF
d_call: TRBD2
j_call: TRBJ2-5
v_call: TRBV4-2

cdr3_aa: CASSERPRDEQYF
d_call: -
j_call: TRBJ2-7
v_call: TRBV9

cdr3_aa: CASSPYRGNTEAFF
d_call: TRBD1
j_call: TRBJ1-1
v_call: TRBV18

cdr3_aa: CASSPNPGGGSSYEQYF
d_call: TRBD2
j_call: TRBJ2-7
v_call: TRBV18

cdr3_aa: CASRPRTSGRANEQFF
d_call: TRBD2
j_call: TRBJ2-1
v_call: TRBV2

cdr3_aa: CSVTGTADVGELFF
d_call: TRBD1
j_call: TRBJ2-2
v_call: TRBV29-1

cdr3_aa: CASSQSSADFLRHTF
d_call: -
j_call: TRBJ1-2
v_call: TRBV4-1

cdr3_aa: CAISESVNTEAFF
d_call: -
j_call: TRBJ1-1
v_call: TRBV10-3

cdr3_aa: CASSQGGLPGDQPQHF
d_call: -
j_call: TRBJ1-5
v_call: TRBV4-2

cdr3_aa: CASSLTGPTYEQYF
d_call: -
j_call: TRBJ2-7
v_call: TRBV28

cdr3_aa: CASSLDRSAVSYEQYF
d_call: -
j_call: TRBJ2-7
v_call: TRBV5-5

cdr3_aa: CASSLATASGGELFF
d_call: -
j_call: TRBJ2-2
v_call: TRBV5-1

cdr3_aa: CAINPRGNYGYTF
d_call: -
j_call: TRBJ1-2
v_call: TRBV28